This TCR beta chain was found in a study of OX40 agonist ivuxolimab in advanced cancers. General study results and limits: Average numbers of expanded clones were greater in CD8+ T cells than in CD4+.

Assay used: immunoSEQ multiplex PCR; TCRdb lists only in-frame clones, some missing. Of around 82,000 clones in the sample, 85% to 90% are singletons; the top ten hold over 10%. CDR3 length: 14 residues. Germline loops: CDR1 SEHNR, CDR2 FQNEAQ (reference sequence). Trimming took 4 bases from V and 5 from J, leaving 14 bases between them. Regarding this clone: Its target is not known.

The sequencing used CD4+ or CD8+ T cells sorted from blood, collected in a trial of the OX40 agonist ivuxolimab. This receptor was obtained from an adult with an advanced solid tumor such as melanoma, head and neck, liver or kidney cancer. This chain connects TRBV7-9 to TRBJ1-1, with a tentative D call TRBD1 (5 bases). This CDR3 reads CASSSLPGGTEAFF. The CDR3 DNA reads as TGTGCCAGCAGCTCCCTCCCCGGGGGGACTGAAGCTTTCTTT. Using reference TRBV7-9 and TRBJ1-1 for the parts outside the CDR3, the full variable domain is DTGVSQNPRHKITKRGQNVTFRCDPISEHNRLYWYRQTLGQGPEFLTYFQNEAQLEKSRLLSDRFSAERPKGSFSTLEIQRTEQGDSAMYLCASSSLPGGTEAFFGQGTRLTVV.